This entry features one T cell receptor (beta chain) sequence. Its antigen is not known. The sample is drawn from a study of PD-1 blockade in mismatch repair-deficient tumors. Study-wide findings and caveats: Rapid post-treatment expansion, then contraction, generally preceding radiologic response, marked tumor-resident clones.

Sequencing used immunoSEQ multiplex PCR; TCRdb keeps in-frame clones, though not all of them. The sample consists of 85,000 to 130,000 clones, about four fifths of them appearing once. Trimming removed 6 bases from V and 4 bases from J, with 14 bases in between. Germline V lookup: CDR1 SGHTA, CDR2 FQGTGA. There are 14 residues in the CDR3. The chain links TRBV7-3 to TRBJ2-3, with D tentatively TRBD2 (5 bases). This clonotype originated in an adult with mismatch repair-deficient cancer. This specimen was peripheral blood, taken about eight months after starting pembrolizumab. This chain's CDR3 is CASSQGLAADTQYF. The CDR3 DNA reads TGTGCCAGCAGTCAAGGACTCGCAGCAGATACGCAGTATTTT.